This T cell receptor beta chain was found in a study of T cell responses to AZD1222 COVID-19 vaccine. Study-wide results and caveats: Only after the peak T cell response were repertoires sampled. Donors in the cohort were predominantly white British and more often female, and clonal diversity was possibly underestimated. Spike was spanned by vaccine-associated CD4 TCRs, with dominance at 160-218 and 743-854. Increases in Spike-specific TCR breadth and depth were seen after two AZD1222 doses.

V was trimmed by 0 bases and J by 2 bases, leaving 12 bases between them. Per the germline V gene, CDR1 is SGDLS and CDR2 is YYNGEE. CDR3 length equals 16 residues. Clones were sequenced by immunoSEQ multiplex PCR, and TCRdb holds only the in-frame ones, with some missing. This sample has about 64,000 clones; 75% to 95% occur once, and the top ten carry approximately 6.3%. As to this clone: Its target is not known.

Sequencing was performed on peripheral blood, taken 28 days after the second dose of the MenACWY control vaccine. The sequence was collected from an adult who received the MenACWY meningococcal vaccine as a control. The chain employs TRBV9 and TRBJ2-1; a possible D gene is TRBD2 (5 bases). The CDR3: CASSVELSGAYNEQFF. Written as DNA, the CDR3 is TGTGCCAGCAGCGTAGAGTTGAGCGGAGCCTACAATGAGCAGTTCTTC.